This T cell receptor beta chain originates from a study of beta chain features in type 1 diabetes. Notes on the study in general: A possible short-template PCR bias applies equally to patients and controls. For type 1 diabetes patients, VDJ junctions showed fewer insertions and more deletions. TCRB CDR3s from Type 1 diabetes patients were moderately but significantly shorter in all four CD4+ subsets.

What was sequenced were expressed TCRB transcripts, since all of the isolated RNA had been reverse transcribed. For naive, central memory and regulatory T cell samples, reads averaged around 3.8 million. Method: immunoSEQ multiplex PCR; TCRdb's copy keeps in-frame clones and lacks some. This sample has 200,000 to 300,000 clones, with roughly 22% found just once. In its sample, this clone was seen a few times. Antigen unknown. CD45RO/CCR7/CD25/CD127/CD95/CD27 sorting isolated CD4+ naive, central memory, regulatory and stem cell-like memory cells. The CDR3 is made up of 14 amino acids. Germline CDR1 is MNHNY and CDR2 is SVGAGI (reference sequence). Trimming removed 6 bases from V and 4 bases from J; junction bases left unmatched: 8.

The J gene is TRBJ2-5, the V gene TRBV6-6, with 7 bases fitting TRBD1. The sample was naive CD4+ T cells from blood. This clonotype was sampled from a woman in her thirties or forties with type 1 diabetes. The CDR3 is CASRPTGAGETQYF. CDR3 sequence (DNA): TGTGCCAGCAGGCCCACAGGGGCTGGAGAGACCCAGTACTTC.